Below, 15 T cell receptor beta chains from the same sample are listed, as sequenced in a study of blood T cell repertoires in COVID-19. Clones were sequenced by immunoSEQ multiplex PCR, and TCRdb holds only the in-frame ones, with some missing. This table holds about 260,000 clones, over 75% found once. Sequencing was carried out using PBMCs or T cells enriched from blood (not recorded which). The receptors come from a woman aged 40 to 49 who had been exposed to COVID-19.

The J gene is TRBJ2-3, the V gene TRBV4-1; the D is unclear. The germline CDR1 and CDR2 sequences are MGHRA and YSYEKL. The V end was cut by 6 bases, the J end by 3 bases, with 16 bases between. The CDR3 length is 15 residues. The CDR3 DNA reads TGCGCCAGCAGTCCCCTAGATTACGGGACAGATACGCAGTATTTT. The encoded protein is CASSPLDYGTDTQYF.

The chain joins TRBV18 to TRBJ1-1, with no clear D. The CDR3 extends over 13 amino acids. Germline V CDR1 and CDR2: KGHSH, LQKENI. Trimming stripped 2 bases from V and 5 bases from J, with 9 bases between. CDR3 coding DNA: TGTGCCAGCTCACCAGAGGGATGGACTGAAGCTTTCTTT. Translating gives CASSPEGWTEAFF.

The chain has TRBV2 and TRBJ2-5; 7 bases fit TRBD2. The CDR3 spans 15 residues. J gave up 2 bases and V 4 bases, and 7 bases lay outside the gene matches. Germline CDR1 SNHLY, CDR2 FYNNEI. CDR3 protein: CASSVPSGKQETQYF. The CDR3, as DNA: TGTGCCAGCAGTGTACCTAGCGGAAAACAAGAGACCCAGTACTTC. Combining the CDR3 with reference TRBV2 and TRBJ2-5 gives the whole variable domain EPEVTQTPSHQVTQMGQEVILRCVPISNHLYFYWYRQILGQKVEFLVSFYNNEISEKSEIFDDQFSVERPDGSNFTLKIRSTKLEDSAMYFCASSVPSGKQETQYFGPGTRLLVL.

The J gene is TRBJ1-6, the V gene TRBV9, with 7 bases identical to TRBD1. The V gene end was trimmed by 0 bases and the J gene end by 8 bases; junction bases not matched to a gene: 5. CDR3 length: 15 residues. CDR1 is SGDLS and CDR2 is YYNGEE in the germline V gene. In DNA, the CDR3 is TGTGCCAGCAGCGTAGGGAGGGGGCTGGATTCACCCCTCCACTTT. Residues: CASSVGRGLDSPLHF.

This chain links TRBV10-3 with TRBJ2-2; no clear D. V was cut by 10 bases and J by 6 bases, with 24 bases left in between. The CDR3 length is 16 residues. CDR1 and CDR2 (germline): ENHRY, SYGVKD. CDR3 DNA sequence: TGTGCCACCTCACTCCAGAAGCTCCCCCAGGCCGGGGAGCTGTTTTTT. Residues: CATSLQKLPQAGELFF.

This clone was detected once. The CDR3 sequence is CASSLAVGFGGATDTQYF. CDR3 DNA: TGTGCCAGCAGCTTAGCGGTGGGGTTCGGGGGGGCGACAGATACGCAGTATTTT. The chain couples TRBV7-2 to TRBJ2-3, with 8 positions matching TRBD2. V was clipped by 0 bases and J by 3 bases; unmatched bases: 11. This CDR3 spans 18 amino acids. CDR1 is SGHTA and CDR2 is FQGNSA in the germline V gene.

This clone was observed once. The chain is built from TRBV4-3 and TRBJ1-2; the D is unclear. CDR3 length equals 16 residues. Germline V gives CDR1 LGHNA, CDR2 YSLEER. Trimming shortened V by 0 bases and J by 4 bases, and 15 bases separated the two germline ends. The CDR3 DNA sequence: TGCGCCAGCAGCCAAGAGACCCGAGCGATAGCCTATGGCTACACCTTC. It yields the protein CASSQETRAIAYGYTF.

The chain recombines TRBV19 with TRBJ1-6, with D tentatively TRBD1 (5 bases). Germline V CDR1 and CDR2: LNHDA, SQIVND (reference sequence). With 5 bases removed from V and 12 bases from J, the gap between germline ends came to 20 bases. The CDR3 is 15 amino acids. CDR3 in amino acids: CASSPRVRPEEPLHF. In nucleotides, the CDR3 is TGTGCCAGTAGTCCCAGGGTAAGGCCTGAGGAACCCCTCCACTTT. The full variable domain, completed using reference TRBV19 and TRBJ1-6, is DGGITQSPKYLFRKEGQNVTLSCEQNLNHDAMYWYRQDPGQGLRLIYYSQIVNDFQKGDIAEGYSVSREKKESFPLTVTSAQKNPTAFYLCASSPRVRPEEPLHFGNGTRLTVT.

This clone was found a few times. V usage is TRBV5-1 and J usage is TRBJ2-7; 8 bases agree with TRBD2. The V gene end was trimmed by 4 bases and the J gene end by 1 base; junction bases not matched to a gene: 7. This CDR3 has 15 residues. Germline loops: CDR1 SGHRS, CDR2 YFSETQ. CDR3 DNA sequence: TGCGCCAGCAGCCGGAGCGGGGGCCCTTCCTACGAGCAGTACTTC. Its translation: CASSRSGGPSYEQYF. Full variable domain (remainder filled in from reference TRBV5-1 and TRBJ2-7): KAGVTQTPRYLIKTRGQQVTLSCSPISGHRSVSWYQQTPGQGLQFLFEYFSETQRNKGNFPGRFSGRQFSNSRSEMNVSTLELGDSALYLCASSRSGGPSYEQYFGPGTRLTVT.

The CDR3 sequence is CASSIGASGAYEQYV. The CDR3 nucleotides read TGTGCCAGTAGTATAGGGGCTAGCGGGGCTTACGAGCAGTACGTC. The rearrangement links TRBV19 to TRBJ2-7, with 9 bases aligning to TRBD2. Germline CDR1 and CDR2: LNHDA and SQIVND (reference sequence). The CDR3 is 15 amino acids. With 1 base clipped from V and 4 bases from J, the junction kept 5 bases outside the gene matches.

DNA of the CDR3: TGTGCCACCAGTTTGACAGGCTCCTATAATTCACCCCTCCACTTT. This encodes CATSLTGSYNSPLHF. V usage is TRBV15 and J usage is TRBJ1-6, with D possibly being TRBD1 (6 bases). Per germline, CDR1 LNHNV and CDR2 YYDKDF (reference sequence). Trimming cost V 6 bases and J 0 bases, with 9 bases left between them. This CDR3 has 15 residues. The whole variable domain, remainder taken from reference TRBV15 and TRBJ1-6, is DAMVIQNPRYQVTQFGKPVTLSCSQTLNHNVMYWYQQKSSQAPKLLFHYYDKDFNNEADTPDNFQSRRPNTSFCFLDIRSPGLGDTAMYLCATSLTGSYNSPLHFGNGTRLTVT.

This clone was detected once. The chain joins TRBV5-5 to TRBJ1-2; 7 positions match TRBD1. Trimming removed 3 bases from V and 9 bases from J; junction bases left unmatched: 11. Germline CDR1 reads SGHKS; CDR2 reads YYEKEE (reference sequence). The CDR3 is 14 amino acids. The CDR3 nucleotides are TGTGCCAGCAGCTCAGGGGACAGTCTGGGACGCTACACCTTC. Residues: CASSSGDSLGRYTF.

V is TRBV5-5 and J is TRBJ2-7, with TRBD2 matching over 16 bases. Germline CDR1 is SGHKS and CDR2 is YYEKEE (reference sequence). V dropped 4 bases and J dropped 3; count of bases not matched to a gene: 4. The CDR3 covers 16 residues. CDR3 in DNA: TGTGCCAGCAGCCCGGGACTAGCGGGGGGGGACTACGAGCAGTACTTC. Amino acid sequence: CASSPGLAGGDYEQYF.

The chain is built from TRBV19 and TRBJ2-2, with TRBD2 matching 10 bases. V was pared by 2 bases and J by 6 bases, with 9 bases of the junction left unmatched. The CDR3 has 17 amino acids. Germline-derived CDR1 and CDR2 are LNHDA and SQIVND (reference sequence). The DNA of the CDR3 is TGTGCCAGTAGTATACCTTGGACTAGCGGTTCCGCCGGGGAGCTGTTTTTT. Encoded protein: CASSIPWTSGSAGELFF.

The chain uses TRBV7-9 and TRBJ1-1, with D hard to call. V lost 2 bases to trimming and J lost 3 bases, with 7 bases between them. This CDR3 has 13 amino acids. Per germline, CDR1 SEHNR and CDR2 FQNEAQ (reference sequence). CDR3 coding DNA: TGTGCCAGCAGCTTAACCGCAGACACTGAAGCTTTCTTT. It yields the protein CASSLTADTEAFF.